This TCR beta chain came from a study of OX40 agonist ivuxolimab in advanced cancers. Comment on this clone: The antigen is undetermined.

With 5 bases removed from V and 8 bases from J, the gap between germline ends came to 7 bases. The germline gives CDR1 SGHTA, CDR2 FQGTGA. This CDR3 contains 11 residues. Study-wide results and caveats: There were also nonresponders showing low normalized T-cell clonal expansion. Among T cells, CD8+ cells averaged more expanded clones than CD4+ cells.

Clones were read by immunoSEQ multiplex PCR, and TCRdb kept only the in-frame ones, dropping some. The sample carries about 50,000 clones, about 87% recorded once. The sample was CD4+ or CD8+ T cells sorted from blood, taken in a trial of the OX40 agonist ivuxolimab. V usage is TRBV7-3 and J usage is TRBJ2-1; no firm D call. The origin of this receptor is an adult with an advanced solid tumor such as melanoma, head and neck, liver or kidney cancer. This chain's CDR3 is CASSPGHEQFF. The DNA for the CDR3 is TGTGCCAGCAGCCCAGGCCATGAGCAGTTCTTC. Full variable domain (rest looked up from reference TRBV7-3 and TRBJ2-1): GAGVSQTPSNKVTEKGKYVELRCDPISGHTALYWYRQSLGQGPEFLIYFQGTGAADDSGLPNDRFFAVRPEGSVSTLKIQRTERGDSAVYLCASSPGHEQFFGPGTRLTVL.